The 10 T cell receptor beta chains given below trace back to one sample, sequenced in a study of T cell responses to AZD1222 COVID-19 vaccine. Sequencing used immunoSEQ multiplex PCR; TCRdb keeps in-frame clones, though not all of them. Here the sample spans approximately 200,000 clones, 85% to 95% being singletons. The specimen comprised peripheral blood, sampled 28 days after the second AZD1222 dose. The origin of the receptors is an adult who received the AZD1222 COVID-19 vaccine.

The J gene is TRBJ1-2, the V gene TRBV12-3 or TRBV12-4; D gene uncertain. The CDR3 covers 12 residues. V lost 8 bases and J lost 5, with 12 bases in between. As DNA, the CDR3 is TGTGCCAGCTCTGTCGTAAAATATGGCTACACCTTC. Protein: CASSVVKYGYTF.

Worth noting for this clone: This same CDR3 is encoded by further DNA sequences in the sample. The CDR3 is CASSQVSGNTEAFF. The DNA of the CDR3 is TGTGCCAGCAGCCAAGTCTCAGGAAACACTGAAGCTTTCTTT. The J gene is TRBJ1-1, the V gene TRBV3-1 (or the pseudogene TRBV3-2); D ambiguous. The V gene lost 1 base and the J gene lost 2 bases, with 8 bases spanning the gap. Germline assignment: CDR1 LGHDT and CDR2 YNNKEL (reference sequence). The CDR3 covers 14 residues.

This sequence joins TRBV28 and TRBJ1-3; tentative D call: TRBD1 (5 bases). Trimming took 7 bases from V and 1 from J, leaving 11 bases between them. This CDR3 is built from 14 residues. Germline V gene data show CDR1 as MDHEN and CDR2 as SYDVKM. Written as DNA, the CDR3 is TGTGCCAGCACCTCCGGGGGGTCTGGAAACACCATATATTTT. This gives the protein CASTSGGSGNTIYF.

The chain employs TRBV7-2 and TRBJ1-1; tentative D call: TRBD1 (6 bases). Per the germline V gene, CDR1 is SGHTA and CDR2 is FQGNSA. V was pared by 3 bases and J by 4 bases, with 15 bases between. The CDR3 covers 15 residues. CDR3 in DNA: TGTGCCAGCAGCTTTAAGAAGGGGGGAGGCACTGAAGCTTTCTTT. Amino acids: CASSFKKGGGTEAFF.

The rearrangement links TRBV2 to TRBJ1-1; D is uncertain. Germline lookup yields CDR1 SNHLY and CDR2 FYNNEI. The germline V and J ends were trimmed by 7 bases and 13 bases, with 19 bases remaining between them. The CDR3 has 12 residues. The CDR3: CASMGLGNKGFF. As DNA, the CDR3 is TGTGCCAGCATGGGGTTGGGAAATAAGGGTTTCTTT.

This sequence joins TRBV12-3 or TRBV12-4 and TRBJ2-1; D is perhaps TRBD2 (5 bases). V lost 4 bases to trimming and J lost 8 bases, with 12 bases between them. CDR3 size: 13 residues. The CDR3 spells CASSYRGRDEQFF. The CDR3 DNA reads TGTGCCAGCAGTTACCGGGGTCGAGATGAGCAGTTCTTC.

This clone was counted once. V and J are TRBV5-1 and TRBJ1-1; possible D gene TRBD1, 5 bases. Germline assignment: CDR1 SGHRS and CDR2 YFSETQ. The CDR3 totals 14 residues. Trimming took 5 bases from V and 1 from J, leaving 12 bases between them. CDR3 sequence: CASRVLTANTEAFF. DNA of the CDR3: TGCGCCAGCAGAGTATTGACAGCGAACACTGAAGCTTTCTTT.

This rearrangement joins TRBV7-2 to TRBJ1-1, with D tentatively TRBD1 (5 bases). Trimming shortened V by 0 bases and J by 7 bases, and 15 bases separated the two germline ends. Germline V gene lookup returns CDR1 SGHTA and CDR2 FQGNSA. The length of the CDR3 is 15 residues. CDR3 DNA sequence: TGTGCCAGCAGCTTAGCGTTCGGGGGGGGAAATGAAGCTTTCTTT. Translated, it gives CASSLAFGGGNEAFF.

The V and J genes are TRBV10-3 and TRBJ2-7; D not certain. In germline, CDR1 is ENHRY, CDR2 SYGVKD. The CDR3 is made up of 14 amino acids. Trimming pared 0 bases from V and 2 bases from J, leaving 8 bases between. CDR3 sequence reads: CAISESGKTYEQYF. CDR3 DNA: TGTGCCATCAGTGAGTCCGGCAAAACCTACGAGCAGTACTTC.

V and J are TRBV18 and TRBJ1-1; perhaps TRBD1 as D (5 bases). The CDR3 spans 16 residues. CDR1 and CDR2 from the germline V gene are KGHSH and LQKENI. Trimming pared 0 bases from V and 2 bases from J, leaving 13 bases between. This CDR3 is CASSPPMGRGNTEAFF. Written as DNA, the CDR3 is TGTGCCAGCTCACCACCGATGGGACGGGGAAACACTGAAGCTTTCTTT.